These 13 T cell receptor beta chains were sequenced from one sample in a study of T cells expressing NK-cell markers. TCRdb re-analyzed the 5' RACE reads; it lists each CDR3 protein once, without DNA. In all, the sample yields 150,000 to 170,000 distinct CDR3 sequences. Sequenced material: blood T cells: a sorted CD56 or NKG2C T cell subset, CD4+ or CD8+ T cells, or bulk PBMC T cells (not recorded which). Receptor source: a woman between 45 and 65 years old in good health.

The V call is TRBV5-1, the J call TRBJ2-1. Germline V gene sequence: CDR1 SGHRS, CDR2 YFSETQ. The CDR3 totals 15 residues. CDR3 in amino acids: CASSPSASSYNEQFF.

This sequence joins TRBV3-1 and TRBJ1-5; checking the TCRdb D call of TRBD1 is not possible without DNA. Germline lookup yields CDR1 LGHDT and CDR2 YNNKEL (reference sequence). The CDR3 runs 14 residues. CDR3 region: CASSQGKRGQPQHF.

V usage is TRBV29-1 and J usage is TRBJ2-1; TCRdb designates TRBD1, a call that cannot be tested without DNA. The CDR3 contains 13 residues. Germline V gene sequence: CDR1 SQVTM, CDR2 ANQGSEA. Here the CDR3 reads CSAEPQGGNEQFF.

The rearrangement joins TRBV14 to TRBJ2-3. Germline V gene data show CDR1 as SGHDN and CDR2 as FVKESK. The CDR3 covers 15 residues. The CDR3 loop is CASSQDSLYTDTQYF.

The rearrangement links TRBV5-1 to TRBJ2-1; TCRdb's D gene call, TRBD2, goes unchecked for lack of DNA. Germline V gene sequence: CDR1 SGHRS, CDR2 YFSETQ. The CDR3 totals 15 residues. This chain's CDR3 is CASSPAGGSYNEQFF.

This rearrangement joins TRBV12-3 or TRBV12-4 to TRBJ2-3; with no DNA, the TCRdb D assignment of TRBD1 cannot be verified. The CDR3 length is 13 residues. The CDR3 spells CATTTGFTDTQYF.

This chain uses TRBV3-1 with TRBJ2-2; no DNA is available, so the TRBD1 call from TCRdb remains unchecked. The CDR3 runs 16 residues. CDR1 and CDR2 (germline): LGHDT, YNNKEL (reference sequence). The CDR3 protein is CASSQPGTGRTGELFF.

The gene calls are TRBV7-8 and TRBJ1-2. The CDR3 has 13 residues. Germline V CDR1 and CDR2: SGHVS, FQNEAQ. The CDR3 reads CASSSSGLGGYTF.

This rearrangement joins TRBV4-2 to TRBJ1-4; lacking DNA, the TRBD1 call made by TCRdb goes unchecked. CDR3 size: 14 residues. From germline, CDR1 is LGHNA and CDR2 YNFKEQ. The CDR3 loop is CASSQMSGEEKLFF.

V usage is TRBV3-1 and J usage is TRBJ2-1. Germline CDR1 reads LGHDT; CDR2 reads YNNKEL (reference sequence). The CDR3 is made up of 14 amino acids. CDR3 sequence: CASSQEVSHNEQFF.

The rearrangement uses TRBV10-1 and TRBJ1-5; the D call from TCRdb, TRBD1, cannot be confirmed without DNA. Germline V CDR1 and CDR2: WNHNN, SYGVQD (reference sequence). The CDR3 runs 16 residues. CDR3 loop: CASSESGQGENQPQHF.

The chain couples TRBV5-6 to TRBJ1-4. Germline assignment: CDR1 SGHDT and CDR2 YYEEEE. This CDR3 spans 15 amino acids. CDR3: CASSQYGATNEKLFF.

The chain recombines TRBV20-1 with TRBJ2-3; as DNA is missing, the TRBD2 call by TCRdb cannot be tested. The CDR3 is 15 residues long. CDR1 is DFQATT and CDR2 is SNEGSKA in the germline V gene (reference sequence). The CDR3 spells CSAHLAGGPVDTQYF.